These T cell receptor beta chains were read from a single sample in a study of CD8+CD57+ T cells in acquired aplastic anemia. TCRdb re-called the reads with MiXCR, one entry per CDR3 protein. The data show 400,000 to 450,000 distinct CDR3 sequences, 65% to 80% seen once. The source material was sorted CD4+, CD8+, or CD8+CD57+ T cells (not recorded which) from PBMCs. All receptors come from a human donor in good health, serving as a control. Both conserved end residues are part of each CDR3. The D gene is left open where the match is weak. A clone size is listed for some rows: how often the clone was seen (once, few, many), or a class if it is expanded.

J gene	V gene	D gene	clone size	CDR3 DNA	CDR3 protein
TRBJ2-7	TRBV5-1	TRBD2	.	TGCGCCAGCAGCTTGGTGGCTAGCGGGGGCTACGAGCAGTACTTC	CASSLVASGGYEQYF
TRBJ1-3	TRBV10-1	.	.	TGCGCCAGCACGGATACTTTAAACTCTGGATACACCATATATTTC	CASTDTLNSGYTIYF
TRBJ1-2	TRBV20-1	.	few	TGCAGCTACAGGACTAACTATGGCTACACCTTC	CSYRTNYGYTF
TRBJ2-2	TRBV7-2	.	once	TGTGCCAGCAGCTTAGGCAGGAGATCAGAGCTGTTTTTT	CASSLGRRSELFF
TRBJ1-2	TRBV6-5	.	many	TGTGCCAGCAGTTACTCAAGTTACTATGGCTACACCTTC	CASSYSSYYGYTF
TRBJ2-7	TRBV20-1	TRBD1	few	TGCAGTGCTACGGGACAGGGGTCCTACGAGCAGTACTTC	CSATGQGSYEQYF
TRBJ2-2	TRBV19	TRBD1	many	TGTGCCAGTAGTAACCGACAGGGTGCCGGGGAGCTGTTTTTT	CASSNRQGAGELFF
TRBJ2-1	TRBV2	TRBD2	.	TGTGCCAGCAGTAAACTAGCGGGACTTGTTGGTGAGCAGTTCTTC	CASSKLAGLVGEQFF
TRBJ1-2	TRBV7-2	.	.	TGTGCCAGCGGACCAACTGGAACCGATGGCGGCTACACCTTC	CASGPTGTDGGYTF
TRBJ1-2	TRBV20-1	.	.	TGCAGTGCTACGGACCAATCCCACGTTTTTTCCTTC	CSATDQSHVFSF
TRBJ2-5	TRBV7-2	.	.	TGTGCCAGCAGCTTAGAGGGAGATCGGGACCAGTACTTC	CASSLEGDRDQYF
TRBJ1-1	TRBV7-9	.	.	TGTGCCAGCAGCTCCCAGGACAGCGCTGTAGCTTTCTTT	CASSSQDSAVAFF
TRBJ1-1	TRBV10-3	.	.	TGTGCCACCAGTACGAGGAACACTGAAGCTTTCTTT	CATSTRNTEAFF